This T cell receptor (beta chain) was captured in a study of regulatory T cells in long-lasting Graves disease. This clonotype was counted between two and nine times. The CDR3 runs to 14 residues. The germline V gene has CDR1 SGHTA and CDR2 FQGNSA. V was cut by 2 bases and J by 9 bases, with 14 bases left in between. The time point: newly diagnosed GD, antithyroid drugs for less than 3 months. The TCR library was prepared using RNA isolated from PBMCs. To make TCR beta libraries, researchers used iRepertoire HTBI primers and Arm-PCR of CDR3 regions. Each CDR3 protein is one row after TCRdb ran MiXCR on the multiplex PCR reads. Of roughly 440,000 distinct CDR3 sequences listed, about 15% are singletons. This sample was also put to use in a study of T cells in Graves' hyperthyroidism and ophthalmopathy.

The sequence came from a young woman with Graves disease. This specimen was peripheral blood mononuclear cells (PBMCs), taken at new diagnosis, from a patient treated with antithyroid drugs. The chain links TRBV7-2 to TRBJ2-1, with D possibly matching TRBD1 (6 bases). The CDR3 spells CASSLQGTFGEQFF. The CDR3 DNA reads TGTGCCAGCAGCTTACAGGGGACCTTCGGTGAGCAGTTCTTC.